The text below deals with one T cell receptor beta chain. Its cognate antigen is unknown. The source of the sample is a study of cytomegalovirus exposure and HLA in healthy donors. The study ran its PCR with 60 Vbeta and 13 Jbeta primers. TCRdb's copy holds only in-frame clones and misses some; the assay was immunoSEQ multiplex PCR. The sample has about 160,000 clones; roughly 70% are singletons. Germline V CDR1 and CDR2: MNHNS, SASEGT. The length of the CDR3 is 14 residues. V gave up 10 bases and J gave up 0 bases; unmatched junction bases: 6. Study findings and constraints: An analysis done earlier found most TCR beta V segments productive about 90% or about 30% of the time. It was confirmed in vitro that a few of the CMV-associated chains were specific for CMV antigens. It is likely that the observed cluster of highly shared sequence variants was a sequencing artifact. Based on reports, TCR beta sequences accurately predicted HLA-A and HLA-B alleles for most subjects.

The sample was PBMCs. This clonotype originated in a woman in her fifties or sixties in good health and CMV-seropositive. This chain links TRBV6-1 with TRBJ2-1; the match to TRBD1 covers 7 bases. DNA of the CDR3: TGTGCCATTACTCGGGACAGCTCCTACAATGAGCAGTTCTTC. Its protein is CAITRDSSYNEQFF.